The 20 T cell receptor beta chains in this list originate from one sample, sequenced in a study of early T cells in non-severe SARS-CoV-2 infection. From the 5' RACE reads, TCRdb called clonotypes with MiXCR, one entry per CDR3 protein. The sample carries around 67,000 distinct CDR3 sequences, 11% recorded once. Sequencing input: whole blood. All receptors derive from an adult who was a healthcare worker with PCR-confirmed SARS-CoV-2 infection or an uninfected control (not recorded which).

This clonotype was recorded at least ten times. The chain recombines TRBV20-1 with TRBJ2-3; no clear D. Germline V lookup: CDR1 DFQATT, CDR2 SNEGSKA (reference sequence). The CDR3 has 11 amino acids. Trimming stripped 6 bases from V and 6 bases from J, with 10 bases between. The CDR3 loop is CSAVIKDTQYF. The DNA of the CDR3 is TGCAGTGCCGTCATCAAGGATACGCAGTATTTT.

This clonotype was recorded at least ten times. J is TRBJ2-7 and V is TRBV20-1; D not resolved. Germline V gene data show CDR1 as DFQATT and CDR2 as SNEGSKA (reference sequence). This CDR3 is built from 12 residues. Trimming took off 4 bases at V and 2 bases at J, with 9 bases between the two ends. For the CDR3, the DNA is TGCAGTGCTATAGGGCAGGCCTACGAGCAGTACTTC. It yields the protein CSAIGQAYEQYF.

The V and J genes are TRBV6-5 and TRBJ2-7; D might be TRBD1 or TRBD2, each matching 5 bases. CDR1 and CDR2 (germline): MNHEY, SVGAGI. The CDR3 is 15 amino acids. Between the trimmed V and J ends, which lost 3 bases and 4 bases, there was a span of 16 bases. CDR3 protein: CASSYSGTGLYEQYF. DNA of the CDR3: TGTGCCAGCAGTTATTCGGGGACGGGTCTGTACGAGCAGTACTTC.

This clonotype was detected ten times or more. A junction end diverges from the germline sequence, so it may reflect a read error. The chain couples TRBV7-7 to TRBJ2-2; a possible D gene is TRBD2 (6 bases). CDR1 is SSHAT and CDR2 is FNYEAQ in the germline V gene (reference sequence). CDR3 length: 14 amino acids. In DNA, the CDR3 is TGTGCTAGCAGCTTTCAGGAGGGGCCCGGGGAGCTGTTTTTT. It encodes CASSFQEGPGELFF.

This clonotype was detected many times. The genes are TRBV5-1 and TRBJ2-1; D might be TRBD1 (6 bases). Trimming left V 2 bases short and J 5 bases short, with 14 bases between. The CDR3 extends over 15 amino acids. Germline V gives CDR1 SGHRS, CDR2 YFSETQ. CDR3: CASSFWQTGDNEQFF. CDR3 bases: TGCGCCAGCAGCTTCTGGCAGACAGGCGACAATGAGCAGTTCTTC.

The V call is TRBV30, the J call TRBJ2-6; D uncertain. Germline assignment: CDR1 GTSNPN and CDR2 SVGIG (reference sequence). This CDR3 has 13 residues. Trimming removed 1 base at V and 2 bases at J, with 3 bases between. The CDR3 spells CAWSATGANVLTF. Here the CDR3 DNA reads TGTGCCTGGAGTGCAACTGGGGCCAACGTCCTGACTTTC.

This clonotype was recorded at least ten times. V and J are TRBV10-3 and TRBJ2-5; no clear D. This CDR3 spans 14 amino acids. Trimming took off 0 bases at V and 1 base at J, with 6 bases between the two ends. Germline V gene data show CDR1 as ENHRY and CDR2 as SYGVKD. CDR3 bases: TGTGCCATCAGTGAGTCGACGGGCCAAGAGACCCAGTACTTC. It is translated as CAISESTGQETQYF.

In DNA, the CDR3 is TGCAGTGCTAGGAACCCCTCCGGGACAGGTGCCTACAATGAGCAGTTCTTC. It codes for CSARNPSGTGAYNEQFF. V usage is TRBV20-1 and J usage is TRBJ2-1; 8 nucleotides line up with TRBD1. The CDR3 sequence is 17 residues long. V shed 3 bases and J 2 bases; nucleotides not matched to a gene: 12. Germline V lookup: CDR1 DFQATT, CDR2 SNEGSKA (reference sequence).

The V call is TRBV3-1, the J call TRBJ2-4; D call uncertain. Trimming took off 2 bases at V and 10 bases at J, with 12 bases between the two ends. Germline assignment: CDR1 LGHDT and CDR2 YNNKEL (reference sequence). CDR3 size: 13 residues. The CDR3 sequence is CASSQLTPRIQYF. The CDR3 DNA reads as TGTGCCAGCAGCCAACTGACCCCGAGGATTCAGTACTTC.

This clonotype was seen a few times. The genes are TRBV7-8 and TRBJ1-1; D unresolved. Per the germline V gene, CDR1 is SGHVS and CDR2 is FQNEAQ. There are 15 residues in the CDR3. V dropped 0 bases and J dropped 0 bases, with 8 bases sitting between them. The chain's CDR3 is CASSLAGGMNTEAFF. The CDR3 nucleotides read TGTGCCAGCAGCTTAGCGGGTGGGATGAACACTGAAGCTTTCTTT.

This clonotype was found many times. The CDR3 DNA follows: TGTGCCAGCAGCCTAACCGGGACTAGCGGCGTTAACATTCAGTACTTC. It codes for CASSLTGTSGVNIQYF. The gene calls are TRBV7-9 and TRBJ2-4; 11 nucleotides match TRBD2. The junction had 10 bases not matched to a gene; V was cut back by 5 bases and J by 7 bases. The CDR3 length is 16 residues. Germline V CDR1 and CDR2: SEHNR, FQNEAQ (reference sequence). Full variable domain (outside the CDR3, taken from reference TRBV7-9 and TRBJ2-4): DTGVSQNPRHKITKRGQNVTFRCDPISEHNRLYWYRQTLGQGPEFLTYFQNEAQLEKSRLLSDRFSAERPKGSFSTLEIQRTEQGDSAMYLCASSLTGTSGVNIQYFGAGTRLSVL.

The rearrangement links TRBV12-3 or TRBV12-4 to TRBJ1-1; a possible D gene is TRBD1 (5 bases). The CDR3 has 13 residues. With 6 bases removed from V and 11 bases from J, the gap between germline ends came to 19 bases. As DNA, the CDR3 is TGTGCCAGCAGCCCTCACACGGACACCCAGGCTTTCTTT. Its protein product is CASSPHTDTQAFF.

The CDR3 here is CASSLGGLGRNNEQFF. CDR3 nucleotides: TGTGCCAGCAGCTTAGGAGGATTAGGGAGAAACAATGAGCAGTTCTTC. The rearrangement uses TRBV7-9 and TRBJ2-1, with a possible D match to TRBD2 (5 bases). Trimming stripped 1 base from V and 5 bases from J, with 15 bases between. This CDR3 comprises 16 residues. Per germline, CDR1 SEHNR and CDR2 FQNEAQ (reference sequence).

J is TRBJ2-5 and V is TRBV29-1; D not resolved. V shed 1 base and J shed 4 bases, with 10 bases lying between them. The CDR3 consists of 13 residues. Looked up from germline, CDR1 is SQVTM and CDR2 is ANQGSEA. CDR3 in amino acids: CSVEGHETETQYF. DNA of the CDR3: TGCAGCGTTGAAGGACACGAAACAGAGACCCAGTACTTC.

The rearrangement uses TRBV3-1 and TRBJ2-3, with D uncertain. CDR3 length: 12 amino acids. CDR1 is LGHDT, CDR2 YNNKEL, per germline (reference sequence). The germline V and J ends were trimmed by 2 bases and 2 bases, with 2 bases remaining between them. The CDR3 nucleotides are TGTGCCAGCAGCCAACTCACAGATACGCAGTATTTT. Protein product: CASSQLTDTQYF.

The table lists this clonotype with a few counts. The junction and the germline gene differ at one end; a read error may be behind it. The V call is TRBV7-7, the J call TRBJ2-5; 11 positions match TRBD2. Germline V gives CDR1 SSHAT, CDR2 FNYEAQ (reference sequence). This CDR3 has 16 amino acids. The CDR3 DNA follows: TGTGCTAGCAGCATCGGACTAGCGGGCCTCCAAGAGACCCAGTACTTC. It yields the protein CASSIGLAGLQETQYF.

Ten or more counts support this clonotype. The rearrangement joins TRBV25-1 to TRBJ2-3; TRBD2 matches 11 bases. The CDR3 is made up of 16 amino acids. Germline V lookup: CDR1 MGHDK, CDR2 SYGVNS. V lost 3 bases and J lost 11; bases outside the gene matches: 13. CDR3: CASSDPPGLAARGQYF. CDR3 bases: TGTGCCAGCAGTGATCCACCGGGACTAGCGGCTCGGGGGCAGTATTTT.

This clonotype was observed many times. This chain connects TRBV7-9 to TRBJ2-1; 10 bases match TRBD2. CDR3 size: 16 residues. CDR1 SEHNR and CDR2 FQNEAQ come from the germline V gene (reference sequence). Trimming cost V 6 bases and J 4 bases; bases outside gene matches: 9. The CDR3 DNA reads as TGTGCCAGCAGTTCGGAGGATAGCGGGAGGTACAATGAGCAGTTCTTC. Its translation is CASSSEDSGRYNEQFF.

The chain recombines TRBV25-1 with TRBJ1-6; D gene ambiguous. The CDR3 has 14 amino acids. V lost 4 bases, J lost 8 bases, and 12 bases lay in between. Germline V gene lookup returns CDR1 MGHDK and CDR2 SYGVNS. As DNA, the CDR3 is TGTGCCAGCAGTGGGTGGACGGTGGATTCACCCCTCCACTTT. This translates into CASSGWTVDSPLHF.

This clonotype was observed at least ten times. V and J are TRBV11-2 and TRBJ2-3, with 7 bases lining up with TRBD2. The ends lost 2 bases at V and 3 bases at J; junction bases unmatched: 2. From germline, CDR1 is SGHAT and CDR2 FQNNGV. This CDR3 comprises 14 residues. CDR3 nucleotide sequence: TGTGCCAGCAGCTTAAGGGAGGGTACAGATACGCAGTATTTT. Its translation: CASSLREGTDTQYF.